The present T cell receptor (beta chain) was sequenced within a study of cytotoxic CD8 clonotypes in ibrutinib-treated CLL. Study-level background: Response samples were obtained once patients had received a median around 12 months of treatment, range 6 to 36.

The assay was immunoSEQ multiplex PCR, and TCRdb's table has in-frame clones only and misses some. The sample contains some 200,000 clones, around three quarters of which appear only once. Regarding the study as a whole: Public clonotypes were rare and shrank or held steady on treatment. In sustained-remission versus progressing patients, sampling times differed.

With respect to this clone: The antigen remains undetermined.

From germline, CDR1 is SEHNR and CDR2 FQNEAQ (reference sequence). The CDR3 spans 14 residues. Trimming stripped 8 bases from V and 4 bases from J, with 14 bases between. Sequenced here: PBMCs, sampled after 24 months of ibrutinib treatment. This chain uses TRBV7-9 with TRBJ1-4; no reliable D call. The receptor was isolated from a human donor with chronic lymphocytic leukemia. Here the CDR3 DNA reads TGTGCCAGCTGTAGGTTGGGCTATAATGAAAAACTGTTTTTT. Translating gives CASCRLGYNEKLFF. Using reference TRBV7-9 and TRBJ1-4 for the parts outside the CDR3, the full variable domain is DTGVSQNPRHKITKRGQNVTFRCDPISEHNRLYWYRQTLGQGPEFLTYFQNEAQLEKSRLLSDRFSAERPKGSFSTLEIQRTEQGDSAMYLCASCRLGYNEKLFFGSGTQLSVL.